The present TCR beta chain was sequenced within a study of T cells in Graves' hyperthyroidism and ophthalmopathy. Study summary: Peripheral blood specimens were obtained at initial diagnosis, prior to any treatment.

The definition of stable Graves' hyperthyroidism was no ophthalmopathy progression within 18 months. Patients aged 18 to 65 had newly diagnosed hyperthyroidism that had lasted under 2 months. The study left out patients who had uncontrolled infection, other autoimmune disease, pregnancy or lactation. This clonotype was seen at least ten times. Germline V lookup: CDR1 KGHSY, CDR2 FQNENV. V was clipped by 0 bases and J by 0 bases, with 8 bases between them. The length of the CDR3 is 15 residues. TCR beta CDR3 regions were amplified from RNA. First-round RT-PCR of the TCR CDR3 relied on the HTBI primer set. TCRdb ran MiXCR on the multiplex PCR reads and lists one entry per CDR3 protein. This table holds 500,000 to 700,000 distinct CDR3 sequences, over 15% found once.

The receptor's source is a woman under 30 with Graves' hyperthyroidism. The chain uses TRBV16 and TRBJ1-1; D not certain. Sequencing was done on a sample of blood. CDR3 protein: CASSQSGQMNTEAFF. In nucleotides, the CDR3 is TGTGCCAGCAGCCAATCTGGGCAGATGAACACTGAAGCTTTCTTT.